The rows below give T cell receptor beta chains drawn from one sample of a study of shared clonotypes between healthy human individuals. This table comes from immunoSEQ multiplex PCR, and its TCRdb copy is limited to in-frame clones, with some not included. Of more than 400,000 clones listed, 90% to 96% are singletons. The sequenced sample consisted of naive CD4+ T cells sorted from blood. These receptors all stem from a woman in her twenties or thirties in good health. Both conserved end residues are part of each CDR3. Fields, in order: J gene, clone size, D gene, V gene, CDR3 protein, CDR3 DNA. A D gene is named only where the DNA matches it firmly. Some rows have no size entry. The others give once, few or many, or a class for an expanded clone.

>TRBJ2-1|NA|NA|TRBV5-4
CASRSSVSSYNEQFF
TGTGCCAGCAGGAGTAGCGTTAGCTCCTACAATGAGCAGTTCTTC
>TRBJ2-7|NA|NA|TRBV5-1
CASSLGQGKNEQYF
TGCGCCAGCAGCTTGGGCCAGGGGAAGAACGAGCAGTACTTC
>TRBJ2-3|NA|NA|TRBV27
CASSFNRLTDTQYF
TGTGCCAGCAGTTTCAACAGGCTCACAGATACGCAGTATTTT
>TRBJ2-1|NA|NA|TRBV11-3
CASSGGTSRNEQFF
TGTGCCAGCAGCGGCGGGACCTCTAGGAATGAGCAGTTCTTC
>TRBJ2-7|NA|NA|TRBV19
CASTKGYEQYF
TGTGCCAGTACCAAAGGCTACGAGCAGTACTTC
>TRBJ1-1|NA|NA|TRBV28
CASSFVGAGGDTEAFF
TGTGCCAGCAGTTTCGTTGGAGCGGGGGGAGACACTGAAGCTTTCTTT
>TRBJ2-1|once|NA|TRBV7-9
CASSSYGQFF
TGTGCCAGCAGTTCCTACGGGCAGTTCTTC
>TRBJ2-7|NA|NA|TRBV5-1
CASSLSGEPEQYF
TGCGCCAGCAGCCTCTCGGGAGAACCCGAGCAGTACTTC
>TRBJ1-1|NA|NA|TRBV18
CASSPGGMNTEAFF
TGTGCCAGCTCACCGGGGGGTATGAACACTGAAGCTTTCTTT
>TRBJ2-1|NA|TRBD2|TRBV5-1
CASSQNSDGRALGHEQFF
TGCGCCAGCAGCCAAAACTCGGACGGGAGGGCCTTGGGCCATGAGCAGTTCTTC
>TRBJ2-7|NA|TRBD2|TRBV5-1
CASSLGLAGANPVYEQYF
TGCGCCAGCAGCCTGGGACTAGCGGGAGCCAATCCCGTTTACGAGCAGTACTTC
>TRBJ2-7|NA|TRBD1|TRBV18
CASSPQGTGSEQYF
TGTGCCAGCTCACCACAAGGGACAGGCTCCGAGCAGTACTTC
>TRBJ2-1|once|TRBD2|TRBV5-4
CASSFLPSGNDEQFF
TGTGCCAGCAGCTTTTTGCCTAGCGGGAACGATGAGCAGTTCTTC
>TRBJ2-7|NA|NA|TRBV21-1
CASSNPGADPTEQYF
TGTGCCAGCAGCAACCCGGGAGCGGACCCTACGGAGCAGTACTTC
>TRBJ2-1|once|NA|TRBV4-1
CASSQEQGRYNEQFF
TGCGCCAGCAGCCAAGAGCAGGGACGGTACAATGAGCAGTTCTTC
>TRBJ1-2|NA|NA|TRBV6-1
CASSASSVSYGYTF
TGTGCCAGCAGTGCGTCATCGGTTTCCTATGGCTACACCTTC
>TRBJ1-2|NA|NA|TRBV5-4
CASTHPAHVGGSYGYTF
TGTGCCAGCACCCACCCGGCCCATGTTGGGGGGAGCTATGGCTACACCTTC